The T cell receptor (beta chain) under discussion was sequenced for a study of blood T cell repertoires in COVID-19. Profiling relied on immunoSEQ multiplex PCR, and the TCRdb table lists in-frame clones only, not all of them. The sample holds some 26,000 clones, roughly four fifths seen once. CDR1 is SGHTA and CDR2 is FQGNSA in the germline V gene. This CDR3 has 13 amino acids. Trimming shortened V by 5 bases and J by 0 bases, and 7 bases separated the two germline ends. The sequence was obtained from a man between 65 and 85 years old with acute or convalescent COVID-19. Sequencing used peripheral blood. The chain uses TRBV7-2 and TRBJ1-1; the D is unclear. DNA of the CDR3: TGTGCCAGCAGCGCAACACTGAACACTGAAGCTTTCTTT. This encodes CASSATLNTEAFF.